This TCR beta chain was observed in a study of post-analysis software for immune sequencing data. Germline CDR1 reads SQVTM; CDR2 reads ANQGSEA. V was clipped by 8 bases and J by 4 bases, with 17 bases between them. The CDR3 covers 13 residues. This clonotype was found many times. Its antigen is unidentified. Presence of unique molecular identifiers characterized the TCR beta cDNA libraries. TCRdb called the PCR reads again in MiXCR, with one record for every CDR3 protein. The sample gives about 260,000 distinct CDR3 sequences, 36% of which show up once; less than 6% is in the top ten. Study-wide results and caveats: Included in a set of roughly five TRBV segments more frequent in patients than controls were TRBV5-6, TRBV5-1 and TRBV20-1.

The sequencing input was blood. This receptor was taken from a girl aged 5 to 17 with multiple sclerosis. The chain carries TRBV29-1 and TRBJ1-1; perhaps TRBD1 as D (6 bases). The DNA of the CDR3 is TGCAGCCCCTCTCGAGGGGGGGCCACTGAAGCTTTCTTT. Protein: CSPSRGGATEAFF.